A single sample is the source of the 30 T cell receptor beta chains below, sequenced in a study of post-analysis software for immune sequencing data. Presence of unique molecular identifiers characterized the TCR beta cDNA libraries. TCRdb re-called the PCR reads with MiXCR, one entry per CDR3 protein. The sample has 400,000 to 500,000 distinct CDR3 sequences, more than 30% seen once; the top ten hold around 8%. Points from the study as a whole: Four to six TRBV segments were more frequent in patients than controls; TRBV5-6, TRBV5-1 and TRBV20-1 belonged to this group.

No antigens are known for them. Sequencing was carried out using blood. The source is a girl aged 2 to 10 with multiple sclerosis.

This chain joins TRBV4-1 and TRBJ1-2, with D possibly being TRBD1 (5 bases). Trimming shortened V by 5 bases and J by 3 bases, and 22 bases separated the two germline ends. CDR3 size: 17 residues. Germline CDR1 and CDR2: MGHRA and YSYEKL. CDR3 sequence reads: CASSAAGTQTSYYGYTF. CDR3 nucleotides: TGCGCCAGCAGCGCCGCCGGGACTCAAACCTCCTACTATGGCTACACCTTC.

This chain uses TRBV6-5 with TRBJ1-2; D unresolved. The germline V gene has CDR1 MNHEY and CDR2 SVGAGI. The CDR3 totals 14 residues. V shed 6 bases and J shed 2 bases, with 13 bases lying between them. CDR3 bases: TGTGCCAGCAGGGGAAGTCGGCAGAACTATGGCTACACCTTC. Amino acids: CASRGSRQNYGYTF.

A few counts support this clonotype. The chain has TRBV27 and TRBJ2-7, with D perhaps being TRBD1 or TRBD2 (5 bases each). The germline gives CDR1 MNHEY, CDR2 SMNVEV (reference sequence). The CDR3 spans 14 residues. V was trimmed by 6 bases and J by 2 bases, leaving 14 bases between them. CDR3 sequence (DNA): TGTGCCAGCAGACCACCGGGGCCTACCTACGAGCAGTACTTC. Translation gives CASRPPGPTYEQYF.

The CDR3 DNA reads TGCGCCAGCAGCCAAGCGAATCGCGGGTCTAGCACAGATACGCAGTATTTT. Its translation is CASSQANRGSSTDTQYF. The rearrangement links TRBV4-3 to TRBJ2-3, with a weak D call TRBD2 (5 bases). This CDR3 contains 17 residues. Germline V CDR1 and CDR2: LGHNA, YSLEER. V was cut by 1 base and J by 0 bases, with 14 bases left in between.

The chain recombines TRBV15 with TRBJ2-3; 7 bases map to TRBD1. This CDR3 has 18 amino acids. J was trimmed by 1 base and V by 0 bases; bases with no gene match: 10. The germline CDR1 and CDR2 sequences are LNHNV and YYDKDF (reference sequence). This chain's CDR3 is CATSRDFLGGLGTDTQYF. The CDR3 nucleotides read TGTGCCACCAGCAGAGATTTTTTAGGGGGCCTTGGCACAGATACGCAGTATTTT.

Notes on this clonotype: This could be a read error, since a much larger clone is one nucleotide away. The rearrangement joins TRBV6-4 to TRBJ2-1, with TRBD1 identical over 8 bases. This CDR3 is built from 14 residues. CDR1 is MRHNA and CDR2 is SNTAGT in the germline V gene. This chain's CDR3 is CAGSDRTGNNEQFF. The CDR3 coding sequence is TGTGCCGGCAGTGACCGGACAGGGAACAATGAGCAGTTCTTC.

This clonotype was detected only a few times. The chain joins TRBV5-6 to TRBJ2-5, with 13 bases lining up with TRBD2. The germline gives CDR1 SGHDT, CDR2 YYEEEE. The V segment lost 2 bases and the J segment 4 bases; nucleotides outside the gene matches: 8. CDR3 length: 17 residues. The chain's CDR3 is CASSFGLAGVKGETQYF. Written as DNA, the CDR3 is TGTGCCAGCAGCTTCGGACTAGCGGGAGTGAAGGGAGAGACCCAGTACTTC. The full variable domain, with the rest looked up from reference TRBV5-6 and TRBJ2-5, is DAGVTQSPTHLIKTRGQQVTLRCSPKSGHDTVSWYQQALGQGPQFIFQYYEEEERQRGNFPDRFSGHQFPNYSSELNVNALLLGDSALYLCASSFGLAGVKGETQYFGPGTRLLVL.

This rearrangement joins TRBV29-1 to TRBJ2-4; a weak D match, TRBD1 (5 bases). Trimming cost V 4 bases and J 0 bases, with 10 bases left between them. Germline V gives CDR1 SQVTM, CDR2 ANQGSEA. The CDR3 length is 14 residues. For the CDR3, the DNA is TGCAGCGTTGGCACAGGCCTAGCCAAAAACATTCAGTACTTC. Its translation is CSVGTGLAKNIQYF. Full variable domain (remainder filled in from reference TRBV29-1 and TRBJ2-4): SAVISQKPSRDICQRGTSLTIQCQVDSQVTMMFWYRQQPGQSLTLIATANQGSEATYESGFVIDKFPISRPNLTFSTLTVSNMSPEDSSIYLCSVGTGLAKNIQYFGAGTRLSVL.

The chain couples TRBV29-1 to TRBJ1-6; a possible D gene is TRBD1 (5 bases). Trimming left V 3 bases short and J 7 bases short, with 16 bases between. Per the germline V gene, CDR1 is SQVTM and CDR2 is ANQGSEA. The CDR3 contains 15 residues. Here the CDR3 reads CSVDTGDGSNSPLHF. The CDR3 DNA follows: TGCAGCGTTGACACAGGCGACGGTTCCAATTCACCCCTCCACTTT.

This clonotype was detected only a few times. The rearrangement joins TRBV7-8 to TRBJ2-1; D unclear. This CDR3 comprises 13 residues. Trimming removed 2 bases from V and 4 bases from J, with 6 bases in between. The V gene's germline CDR1 is SGHVS and CDR2 FQNEAQ. This CDR3 reads CASSLIGYNEQFF. The CDR3 region has the DNA TGTGCCAGCAGCTTAATCGGTTACAATGAGCAGTTCTTC.

The chain combines TRBV5-6 with TRBJ1-2; D perhaps matches TRBD1 (5 bases). V was pared by 4 bases and J by 0 bases, with 19 bases between. Germline CDR1 and CDR2: SGHDT and YYEEEE. The length of the CDR3 is 17 residues. The DNA for the CDR3 is TGTGCCAGCAGCCCCATGGGGACGGGATTCTCTAACTATGGCTACACCTTC. Translated, it gives CASSPMGTGFSNYGYTF.

This clonotype was detected many times. The V and J genes are TRBV4-1 and TRBJ2-3; TRBD2 aligns across 9 bases. CDR1 is MGHRA and CDR2 is YSYEKL in the germline V gene. V lost 1 base to trimming and J lost 1 base; unmatched junction nucleotides: 9. There are 18 residues in the CDR3. CDR3 amino acids: CASSQAETSGYRTDTQYF. As DNA, the CDR3 is TGCGCCAGCAGCCAAGCGGAGACTAGCGGCTATCGCACAGATACGCAGTATTTT.

This chain uses TRBV7-2 with TRBJ2-3; 15 positions agree with TRBD2. The CDR3 sequence is 17 residues long. CDR1 is SGHTA, CDR2 FQGNSA, per germline. Trimming cost V 5 bases and J 2 bases; bases outside gene matches: 5. CDR3 residues: CASSAGLAGGYTDTQYF. Here the CDR3 DNA reads TGTGCCAGCAGCGCGGGACTAGCGGGGGGATACACAGATACGCAGTATTTT. The variable domain in full, with the rest retrieved from reference TRBV7-2 and TRBJ2-3, is GAGVSQSPSNKVTEKGKDVELRCDPISGHTALYWYRQSLGQGLEFLIYFQGNSAPDKSGLPSDRFSAERTGGSVSTLTIQRTQQEDSAVYLCASSAGLAGGYTDTQYFGPGTRLTVL.

This clonotype was counted between two and nine times. This sequence joins TRBV6-5 and TRBJ1-2; no clear D gene. Germline V gene data show CDR1 as MNHEY and CDR2 as SVGAGI. The CDR3 is made up of 16 amino acids. V lost 0 bases and J 7 bases, leaving 18 bases between the germline ends. DNA for the CDR3: TGTGCCAGCAGTTACTCTTCCGGCAGCTTGGCGGGTGGCTACACCTTC. The encoded protein is CASSYSSGSLAGGYTF.

This chain links TRBV10-3 with TRBJ2-5; D is undetermined. The germline V gene encodes CDR1 ENHRY and CDR2 SYGVKD. V lost 6 bases and J 2 bases, leaving 13 bases between the germline ends. CDR3 length equals 14 residues. The CDR3 region is CAIRAYTTQETQYF. The CDR3 bases are TGTGCCATCAGGGCTTACACGACGCAAGAGACCCAGTACTTC.

This clonotype was detected only a few times. This chain uses TRBV7-2 with TRBJ1-5; D is perhaps TRBD1 (5 bases). Trimming shortened V by 2 bases and J by 3 bases, and 8 bases separated the two germline ends. CDR3 length equals 14 residues. Germline CDR1 is SGHTA and CDR2 is FQGNSA. The DNA of the CDR3 is TGTGCCAGCAGCTTACAGGGCCACAATCAGCCCCAGCATTTT. Amino acids: CASSLQGHNQPQHF.

There are a few counts of this clonotype. For the CDR3, the DNA is TGTGCCAGCAGTCCTGACCTCACTAGCGAGAGCTCCTACGAGCAGTACTTC. It encodes CASSPDLTSESSYEQYF. The chain links TRBV28 to TRBJ2-7, with 7 bases lining up with TRBD2. Germline CDR1 reads MDHEN; CDR2 reads SYDVKM. The CDR3 sequence is 17 residues long. V lost 5 bases, J lost 0 bases, and 13 bases stayed unmatched.

This clonotype was found a few times. J is TRBJ1-2 and V is TRBV10-1; TRBD1 matches at 7 bases. Per germline, CDR1 WNHNN and CDR2 SYGVQD (reference sequence). J was trimmed by 2 bases and V by 6 bases; bases with no gene match: 3. The CDR3 covers 13 residues. The CDR3 is CASSADRNYGYTF. DNA for the CDR3: TGCGCCAGCAGCGCGGACAGGAACTATGGCTACACCTTC.

CDR3 coding DNA: TGTGCCATCAGTGAGGAGCGGGCTTCTTACGAGCAGTACTTC. It translates to CAISEERASYEQYF. The rearrangement uses TRBV10-3 and TRBJ2-7; possible D gene TRBD2, 6 bases. This CDR3 is 14 amino acids long. Trimming left V 2 bases short and J 4 bases short, with 12 bases between. Germline values: CDR1 ENHRY, CDR2 SYGVKD.

This clonotype was observed a few times. V usage is TRBV27 and J usage is TRBJ2-3; maybe TRBD2 (6 bases). V was clipped by 10 bases and J by 4 bases, with 18 bases between them. This CDR3 has 14 residues. Germline V lookup: CDR1 MNHEY, CDR2 SMNVEV (reference sequence). The CDR3 loop reads CATLSDPSADTQYF. As DNA, the CDR3 is TGTGCCACCCTGTCGGACCCTAGCGCAGATACGCAGTATTTT.

This clonotype has only a few counts. Here the CDR3 DNA reads TGTGCCAGCAGCTTTGTGGGGACTAGCGGGAGGTCCCGTGGAGAGCAGTACTTC. Encoded protein: CASSFVGTSGRSRGEQYF. The chain employs TRBV7-2 and TRBJ2-5, with TRBD2 matching over 15 bases. V dropped 3 bases and J dropped 11; count of bases not matched to a gene: 16. There are 18 residues in the CDR3. Germline V CDR1 and CDR2: SGHTA, FQGNSA.

V usage is TRBV20-1 and J usage is TRBJ2-5; no firm D call. The CDR3 totals 13 residues. Germline-derived CDR1 and CDR2 are DFQATT and SNEGSKA (reference sequence). The V gene lost 0 bases and the J gene lost 5 bases, with 10 bases spanning the gap. Here the CDR3 reads CSARDQLWETQYF. CDR3 nucleotide sequence: TGCAGTGCTAGAGATCAACTGTGGGAGACCCAGTACTTC.

The CDR3 DNA is TGTGCCATCAGTGAGTCGGAACGGGGGAGCTCCTACGAGCAGTACTTC. Translated: CAISESERGSSYEQYF. The chain combines TRBV10-3 with TRBJ2-7; possible D gene TRBD2, 6 bases. The CDR3 sequence is 16 residues long. Germline V gives CDR1 ENHRY, CDR2 SYGVKD. V was trimmed by 0 bases and J by 0 bases, leaving 12 bases between them.

In its sample, this clonotype was seen many times. V gene TRBV19 combines with J gene TRBJ2-7; 11 bases map to TRBD1. The germline V gene has CDR1 LNHDA and CDR2 SQIVND (reference sequence). V shed 2 bases, J shed 5 bases, and the junction held 8 bases outside the gene matches. This CDR3 spans 16 amino acids. This CDR3 reads CASSILLGTGGNEQYF. In DNA form, the CDR3 reads TGTGCCAGTAGTATACTCCTCGGGACAGGGGGTAACGAGCAGTACTTC.

Remarks on this clonotype: One end of the junction is discordant with germline, which a read error may explain. The chain employs TRBV20-1 and TRBJ2-7; D might be TRBD1 or TRBD2, each matching 5 bases. Germline CDR1 reads DFQATT; CDR2 reads SNEGSKA (reference sequence). The CDR3 runs 16 residues. CDR3 amino acids: CSARANRDPPTYEQYF. The CDR3 DNA follows: TGCAGCGCTAGAGCTAACCGGGACCCCCCTACCTACGAGCAGTACTTC.

This clonotype was recorded at least ten times. The DNA for the CDR3 is TGTGCCAGCAGTCTTGGCGGGGGGACCTACGAGCAGTACTTC. The encoded protein is CASSLGGGTYEQYF. The chain couples TRBV13 to TRBJ2-7, with TRBD2 matching over 8 bases. The junction had 6 bases not matched to a gene; V was cut back by 6 bases and J by 2 bases. The germline gives CDR1 PRHDT, CDR2 FYEKMQ (reference sequence). The CDR3 runs 14 residues.

This clonotype came up a few times. The chain employs TRBV4-3 and TRBJ2-5; no clear D gene. The tail of the sequence fits TRBJ2-7 better, so the J call may be wrong. CDR1 and CDR2 from the germline V gene are LGHNA and YSLEER. The CDR3 has 15 amino acids. The CDR3 spells CASSQARRTAYEQYF. The CDR3 region has the DNA TGCGCCAGCAGCCAAGCGAGACGGACCGCTTACGAGCAGTACTTC.

This clonotype was seen only once. A much bigger clone sits one base away, suggesting this may be a read error. The chain joins TRBV11-2 to TRBJ2-1; a weak D match, TRBD1 (5 bases). The CDR3 has 12 amino acids. Germline V gene sequence: CDR1 SGHAT, CDR2 FQNNGV. For the CDR3, the DNA is TGTGCCAGCAGCTTTAGGGGAAATGGGCAGTTCTTC. Encoded protein: CASSFRGNGQFF.

This chain connects TRBV28 to TRBJ2-5, with TRBD2 identical over 8 bases. The V gene end was trimmed by 2 bases and the J gene end by 0 bases; junction bases not matched to a gene: 5. This CDR3 comprises 16 residues. From germline, CDR1 is MDHEN and CDR2 SYDVKM. The CDR3 region is CASSLIASGYQETQYF. CDR3 nucleotides: TGTGCCAGCAGTTTAATAGCTAGCGGGTACCAAGAGACCCAGTACTTC.

This sequence joins TRBV7-9 and TRBJ2-7; 7 bases fit TRBD1. The V and J ends lost 5 bases and 2 bases, in that order; junction bases with no gene match: 9. The length of the CDR3 is 15 residues. Germline CDR1 SEHNR, CDR2 FQNEAQ (reference sequence). CDR3 region: CASSGSQGTTYEQYF. CDR3 nucleotide sequence: TGTGCCAGCAGCGGATCACAGGGGACAACCTACGAGCAGTACTTC.